The text below deals with one TCR beta chain. This clonotype has a count of ten or more. Its antigen remains unidentified. The record has no base qualities; no much larger clone is one base away. Ficoll-Paque density gradient centrifugation was used to isolate PBMCs. The sample is drawn from a study of T-cell memory formation after mild COVID-19 (dated by TCRdb to the early 2020s). Background on the whole study: TCR sequence clusters from the two donors were found to be largely donor specific. T-cell clones expanding and contracting after mild COVID-19 in two donors were tracked by longitudinal TCRalpha and TCRbeta repertoire sequencing. The cohort comprised two young, previously healthy adult volunteers, one female and one male. The research as a whole found: Some responding clones were detected in pre-infection memory, suggesting pre-existing cross-reactive memory T cells joined the SARS-CoV-2 response. Contracting CD4+ clones turned up mainly in the CM and EM memory subsets, whereas EMRA was where CD8+ clones were enriched. Clones contracting from day 15 to 85 had balanced CD4/CD8 phenotypes, while a second wave expanding from day 15 to 37 was biased towards CD4+. Only a couple of mild cases were covered by the study, and larger cohorts that include severe cases with pre-infection samples were considered necessary. The second-wave clones that peaked on day 37 were not confirmed to be SARS-CoV-2 specific.

Data came from an Illumina NovaSeq 6000. TCRalpha and TCRbeta cDNA libraries were constructed by 5'RACE with constant-segment primers, with sample barcodes and unique molecular identifiers being introduced. Trizol reagent was used to extract RNA from every sample. The libraries were amplified in two PCR steps, and the second step added a second sample barcode and Illumina TruSeq adapters. Sequencing of the libraries was done on an Illumina NovaSeq, producing 2 x 150 bp paired-end reads. The authors' analysis ran thus. Demultiplexing of reads and collapsing into UMI-guided consensus sequences were performed with migec v1.2.7. Using mixcr v2.1.11, UMI consensuses were aligned to TRA and TRB V and J templates and then assembled into clonotypes. A clonotype was counted as expanded or contracted only if both edgeR and NoisET called the change significant, with noise models trained on biological replicates. For edgeR calls, a false discovery rate-adjusted p below 0.01 and a log2 fold-change threshold of 1 were applied. As an exploratory analysis of dynamics, max-normalized trajectories of the 1000 most abundant clonotypes were examined with PCA combined with hierarchical clustering. Separately sequenced CD4+ and CD8+ repertoires were used to assign the CD4 or CD8 phenotype of responding clones. TCRdb itself trimmed the public reads at Q25 with fastp, ran MiXCR and retained productive beta chains. When rows share a CDR3 protein, they turn into one entry using the most common DNA and genes. TCRdb assigned the V and J calls; the authors' analysis was not used. Recorded for this sample are 200,000 to 300,000 distinct CDR3 sequences; just over 15% of them occurred a single time. The ten top clones hold 2% to 2.5% of the sample.

Based on the germline V gene, the CDR1 and CDR2 sequences are LGHNA and YNFKEQ. Reading from cysteine to phenylalanine, the CDR3 counts 17 amino acids. Just the 51-base CDR3 DNA is kept, in frame starting at base 1. V is pared back by 2 bases and J by 4 bases, with 21 bases lying between the germline termini. The chain is made from TRBV4-2 and TRBJ2-7; the D region is possibly TRBD1 or TRBD2, each matching across 6 bases. Sequenced material: PBMCs or a T cell subset sorted from them (not recorded which). The receptor was derived from an adult woman who had mild COVID-19 (a few samples of this study predate the infection). The sample titles of this study are shuffled in the database, so cell type and time point are left out; the donor was told from shared clones. CDR3 region: CASSQLPSGDSSYEQYF. The nucleotide sequence reads as follows: TGTGCCAGCAGCCAACTTCCATCAGGGGACTCTTCTTACGAGCAGTACTTC.